These T cell receptor beta chains were read from a single sample in a study of PD-1 blockade in classical Hodgkin lymphoma. Generated by immunoSEQ multiplex PCR, the TCRdb table keeps only in-frame clones and is missing some. The sample has some 110,000 clones, roughly 87% seen once. The sample here was peripheral blood mononuclear cells (PBMCs), taken before the fourth cycle of nivolumab. The receptors here all came from a human donor with classical Hodgkin lymphoma. The CDR3 runs from the conserved cysteine through the conserved F or W. The D gene is left open where the match is weak. Part of the rows lack a size; the others show once, few, many or a class for expanded clones.

d_call	v_call	clone_size	j_call	cdr3_nt	cdr3_aa
-	TRBV7-2	-	TRBJ2-3	TGTGCCAGCAGCTTAGATTTTAGAACAGATACGCAGTATTTT	CASSLDFRTDTQYF
-	TRBV2	-	TRBJ2-7	TGTGCCAGCCTGAGACAGGAAAATAGCGAGCAGTACTTC	CASLRQENSEQYF
-	TRBV5-4	-	TRBJ2-7	TGTGCCAGCAGTCACACGGGGGCCATCGAGCAGTACTTC	CASSHTGAIEQYF
-	TRBV19	-	TRBJ2-2	TGTGCCAGTAGTATCGTGAACTACGCTGGCCGGGAGCTGTTTTTT	CASSIVNYAGRELFF
-	TRBV14	-	TRBJ2-5	TGTGCCAGCAGAGCAGGGGTTCCCGGGGGGACCCAGTACTTC	CASRAGVPGGTQYF
TRBD1	TRBV6-5	-	TRBJ1-3	TGTGCCAGCTGTTCAGGGGGACTCTCTGGAAACACCATATATTTT	CASCSGGLSGNTIYF
-	TRBV4-3	-	TRBJ1-1	TGCGCCAGCAGCCAAGAGGGCAGGGGTGGAACGAACACTGAAGCTTTCTTT	CASSQEGRGGTNTEAFF
-	TRBV5-1	-	TRBJ2-7	TGCGCCAGCAGCTTAAGGGGGGCGAGTTACGAGCAGTACTTC	CASSLRGASYEQYF
-	TRBV14	-	TRBJ2-1	TGTGCCAGCAGCCAAAAGTACCGATTAAATGAGCAGTTCTTC	CASSQKYRLNEQFF
-	TRBV4-2	-	TRBJ1-2	TGTGCCAGCCAGCCCAGGAGGGGCGATAACTATGGCTACACCTTC	CASQPRRGDNYGYTF
-	TRBV20-1	-	TRBJ1-2	TGCAGTGCAGGAGGGGATGGCTACACCTTC	CSAGGDGYTF
-	TRBV14	once	TRBJ2-1	TGTGCCAGCAGCCAAGAAATGGGGGTTCCCTACAATGAGCAGTTCTTC	CASSQEMGVPYNEQFF
TRBD2	TRBV9	once	TRBJ2-1	TGTGCCAGCAGCGTAACGCTGGGACTAGCGGGAGAGGATGAGCAGTTCTTC	CASSVTLGLAGEDEQFF
-	TRBV28	-	TRBJ1-1	TGTGCCAGCAGTCCCGTCCTTGGTGGGAGGGGACAAAACACTGAAGCTTTCTTT	CASSPVLGGRGQNTEAFF
-	TRBV4-3	-	TRBJ1-2	TGCGCCAGCAGCCAAGAGCGAGGAATCCTTCACTATGGCTACACCTTC	CASSQERGILHYGYTF
TRBD2	TRBV14	-	TRBJ2-5	TGTGCCAGCAGCCCTATCGGGGGAGGGCTGTCGGAGACCCAGTACTTC	CASSPIGGGLSETQYF